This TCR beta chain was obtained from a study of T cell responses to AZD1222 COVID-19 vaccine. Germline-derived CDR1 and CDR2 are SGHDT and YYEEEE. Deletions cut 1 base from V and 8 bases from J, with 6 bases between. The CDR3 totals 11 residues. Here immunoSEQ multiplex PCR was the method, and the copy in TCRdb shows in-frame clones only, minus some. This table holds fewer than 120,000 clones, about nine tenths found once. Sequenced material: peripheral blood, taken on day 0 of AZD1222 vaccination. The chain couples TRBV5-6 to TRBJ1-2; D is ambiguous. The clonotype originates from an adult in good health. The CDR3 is CASSLYEGYTF. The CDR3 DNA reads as TGTGCCAGCAGCTTGTATGAGGGCTACACCTTC.